This TCR beta chain was documented in a study of cytomegalovirus exposure and HLA in healthy donors. The germline gives CDR1 SGHRS, CDR2 YFSETQ. Trimming removed 4 bases from V and 7 bases from J; junction bases left unmatched: 10. This CDR3 comprises 16 residues. 60 Vbeta and 13 Jbeta primers were used in PCR. Data came from immunoSEQ multiplex PCR; TCRdb stores just in-frame clones and leaves some out. The specimen's table records some 160,000 clones. This TCR came from a young man in good health and CMV-seronegative. Sequencing input: PBMCs. The chain recombines TRBV5-1 with TRBJ2-1; 11 bases align to TRBD2. The CDR3 here is CASSQVAGGPSNEQFF. DNA of the CDR3: TGCGCCAGCAGCCAAGTAGCGGGAGGGCCGTCAAATGAGCAGTTCTTC.